This T cell receptor (beta chain) was profiled in a study of Ad26.COV2.S vaccination and SARS-CoV-2 variants. The method was immunoSEQ multiplex PCR; TCRdb's version includes in-frame clones alone and lacks a portion of them. The sample has roughly 680,000 clones; about 89% are singletons. Documented treatment: around 19 received Ad26.COV2.S at low or high dose, single or two shots; five or six received placebo; per-sample allocation not given. After the first vaccine or placebo injection, samples were drawn on day 63. The source is a person between 18 and 59 years old who received the Ad26.COV2.S COVID-19 vaccine or a placebo. Sequencing used peripheral blood, obtained in a trial of Ad26.COV2.S vaccine versus placebo.

The CDR3 region is CASRTAGETQYF. The CDR3 nucleotides read TGTGCCAGCAGGACAGCGGGAGAGACCCAGTACTTC. The chain couples TRBV7-2 to TRBJ2-5; D is perhaps TRBD2 (6 bases). Germline CDR1 is SGHTA and CDR2 is FQGNSA. Between the trimmed V and J ends, which lost 6 bases and 4 bases, there was a span of 9 bases. The CDR3 is made up of 12 amino acids.